This T cell receptor beta chain came from a study of blood T cell repertoires in COVID-19. In the study overall: Acute and convalescent COVID-19 specimens originated in the United States, Italy and Spain. T cells, B-cell-depleted T cells, or PBMCs provided the cDNA or gDNA that served as material.

For this clone: Other nucleotide sequences from this sample produce the same CDR3.

The CDR3 contains 15 residues. Trimming took 1 base from V and 0 from J; bases not matched to a gene: 1. CDR1 and CDR2 (germline): LNHNV, YYDKDF (reference sequence). Original analysis: Reference gene primer amplification gave estimated nucleated cell counts. Repertoires were generated with immunoSEQ multiplex PCR, while TCRdb's copy carries only in-frame clones and drops some. That table is the source of V, J and clone size, and D and trimming were worked out from the DNA. The table records about 190,000 clones, 80% to 85% of them present only once. This clonotype was sampled from a woman aged 30 to 39 with acute or convalescent COVID-19. The chain carries TRBV15 and TRBJ2-3; TRBD2 matches at 7 bases. Sequencing was done on a sample of peripheral blood. CDR3 bases: TGTGCCACCAGCAGAGGTAGCGGGAGCACAGATACGCAGTATTTT. Residues: CATSRGSGSTDTQYF.